This record looks at one TCR beta chain sequence and its context. No antigen is known for it. There are no base qualities to consult, and no much larger clone falls within one base. CD8 naive samples consisted of CD45RO-negative cells that were positively selected for CCR7, yielding a CD45RA+CCR7+ population without TemRA cells. The donors were healthy, HIV-negative adults who had no recently reported acute infections or vaccinations. Only Caucasian adults living in Nashville, Tennessee, USA were represented among the donors. Blood was collected by leukapheresis, and PBMCs were isolated by Ficoll-Histopaque density gradient centrifugation and then cryopreserved in liquid nitrogen vapor phase. Purity and quantity of every magnetically sorted T cell population were checked by analytical flow cytometry. Genomic DNA was isolated from every sorted fraction and measured by UV absorbance on a Nanodrop 2000c.

Using the deep immunoSEQ assay, TCR CDR3 regions were amplified from genomic DNA by multiplex PCR. Extracted genomic DNA from each cell subset was spread evenly across all wells of several immunoSEQ 96-well plates, with each plate serving as a replicate. For sorted subsets, approximately 0.2 ug of genomic DNA, equivalent to some 30,000 T cell genomes, went into each replicate PCR. The purified libraries were quantified using a Qubit 3.0 fluorometer, sized with a Bioanalyzer 2100, and then quantified again using the KAPA Library Quantification kit. A separate single-read 150-cycle Illumina NextSeq 550 flow cell was used to sequence each immunoSEQ 96-well plate. As for the authors' bioinformatics: The immunoSEQ output contained only junctional sequences without quality scores, so filtering could not match that applied to full-length reads. To assign V/J genes and CDR3, sequences were annotated against IMGT germline references using PyIR, a Python wrapper for IgBLAST v1.9. Reads were filtered out if the reads had weak V/J assignments (E-value above 1e-6), no CDR3, stop codons, out-of-frame junctions, or ambiguous translated residues. V3J clonotypes were defined by identical inferred V gene, J gene, and CDR3 amino acid sequence. Percentage overlap between repertoires was calculated by dividing the number of shared unique clonotypes by the size of the smaller repertoire. Repertoire richness was assessed with RTK rarefaction, the Chao1 estimator, and Recon v2.1 estimates of unobserved clonotypes. Generation probabilities for all TCRbeta clonotypes obtained by the gDNA method from a handful of donors were computed using OLGA. TCRdb's version of the immuneACCESS table is confined to in-frame rearrangements and falls short of the full clone set. An unresolved V gene accounts for under half of the shortfall where checked; the remainder is of unknown origin. That table is the source of V, J and clone size, and D and trimming were worked out from the DNA. Recorded for this sample are hundreds of thousands of clones; 80% to 95% of them occurred a single time. 24% of the sample lies in the top ten.

The data belong to a study of shared clonotypes between healthy human individuals (TCRdb year 2020). Regarding the study in general: The cohort included a few men and a couple of women between 18 and 49 years of age. For each donor, three plates each were used for CD4 naive and CD4 memory, two plates were used for CD8 naive, and one plate was used for CD8 memory. To increase sequencing depth and limit assay-specific biases, different laboratories used diverse techniques to prepare libraries and sequence TCR repertoires. Leukapheresis yielded between about 0.8 and 8.9 billion PBMCs per donor. Blood TCR repertoires of roughly 5 healthy adults were deeply sequenced to estimate repertoire size and the extent of clonotype sharing between individuals.

The investigation overall reported the following: Estimated clonotype richness was generally larger for naive than for memory subsets. When several donors were compared, the shared fraction of clonotypes was roughly 4.8% for naive CD4, about 4% for naive CD8, 2.3% for memory CD4, and approximately 0.4% for memory CD8. Even with the large sequencing depth, rarefaction of the sorted-subset datasets indicated that sequencing was incomplete. Compared with non-shared clonotypes, clonotypes shared by all four sorted-subset donors had higher generation probabilities. Only blood was sampled, and tissue TCR repertoires likely differ from those in blood. Because the study included a small number of donors, the genetic and exposure-history diversity represented was limited. Based on pairwise subsampling, the degree of clonotype sharing among donors was expected to be affected by sequencing depth.

Counted from cysteine to phenylalanine, this CDR3 has 18 amino acids. Kept here is only the CDR3 DNA, which spans 54 bases and is read in frame from base 1. According to the germline V gene, CDR1 reads SGHVS and CDR2 reads FQNEAQ. For this chain, trimming is 4 bases at the V end and 3 bases at the J end, and the number of junction bases without a gene match is 15. The chain joins TRBV7-8 to TRBJ2-4; TRBD1 fits 7 bases in the junction. This clonotype was obtained from a man aged 30-40 years in good health. The specimen sequenced was naive CD8+ T cells sorted from blood. Taken with the paper, the label for cell subset or site translates to: CD45RA+CCR7+. This receptor carries the CDR3 CASSSRGTAGTDKNIQYF. Here is the DNA: TGTGCCAGCAGCTCAAGAGGAACAGCCGGGACAGACAAAAACATTCAGTACTTC.